This entry lists 4 T cell receptor beta chains sequenced from one sample in a study of blood T cell repertoires in COVID-19. Sequencing was performed with immunoSEQ multiplex PCR; in TCRdb, only in-frame clones are kept and a portion is missing. The sample holds roughly 97,000 clones, more than 75% seen once. The source material was peripheral blood. These receptors were collected from a man between 60 and 70 years old with acute or convalescent COVID-19.

The J gene is TRBJ1-2, the V gene TRBV19; D may be TRBD1 (5 bases). CDR3 length: 13 residues. V was shortened by 4 bases and J by 7 bases, with 13 bases between the two germline ends. Germline CDR1 and CDR2: LNHDA and SQIVND (reference sequence). The CDR3 coding sequence is TGTGCCAGTAGTACCACCAGACAGTCTGGCTACACCTTC. It encodes CASSTTRQSGYTF. Variable domain in full (rest from reference TRBV19 and TRBJ1-2): DGGITQSPKYLFRKEGQNVTLSCEQNLNHDAMYWYRQDPGQGLRLIYYSQIVNDFQKGDIAEGYSVSREKKESFPLTVTSAQKNPTAFYLCASSTTRQSGYTFGSGTRLTVV.

This clone was counted a few times. The chain uses TRBV6-1 and TRBJ1-6; TRBD1 might be the D (6 bases). In germline, CDR1 is MNHNS, CDR2 SASEGT. Trimming cost V 2 bases and J 9 bases, with 14 bases left between them. This CDR3 has 15 residues. CDR3 loop: CASSEWAGEGSPLHF. The CDR3, as DNA: TGTGCCAGCAGTGAATGGGCAGGGGAGGGTTCACCCCTCCACTTT.

This CDR3 is CASSLAGNPGTDTQYF. DNA of the CDR3: TGCGCCAGCAGTTTAGCAGGGAATCCAGGCACAGATACGCAGTATTTT. This sequence joins TRBV5-1 and TRBJ2-3; tentative D call: TRBD1 (5 bases). CDR3 length: 16 amino acids. CDR1 is SGHRS and CDR2 is YFSETQ in the germline V gene. The ends were cut back, 5 bases at V and 1 base at J, with 17 bases in the middle.

This clone appeared a few times. The V and J genes are TRBV5-6 and TRBJ1-2; TRBD1 matches at 7 bases. The V gene's germline CDR1 is SGHDT and CDR2 YYEEEE. V was pared by 5 bases and J by 4 bases, with 11 bases of the junction left unmatched. The CDR3 runs to 15 residues. The CDR3 sequence: CASRHRQGLGYGYTF. The CDR3 region has the DNA TGTGCCAGCAGACATCGACAGGGTCTCGGCTATGGCTACACCTTC.